This T cell receptor (beta chain) was identified in a study of read filtering for tumor transcriptome and immune sequencing. Study at large: Mean patient age was approximately 66 years, range about 40 to 85; around 17 male, roughly 14 female. Per sample, TCR-region reads ranged about 3.5 to 11 million by IR-seq, roughly 85 to 1273 by RNA-seq.

This clonotype was observed at least ten times. What it recognizes is unknown. The library was built from about 400 ng RNA with molecular barcoded adaptors for alpha/delta and beta/gamma chains. TCRdb fed the reads into MiXCR, producing one record per CDR3 protein. The data contain 42,000 or so distinct CDR3 sequences, roughly an eighth of them seen just once; the ten biggest clones take up approximately 30%. Study-wide findings and caveats: IR-seq captured clonotypes deeper and more reliably than RNA-seq.

Every patient had bone marrow sampled while the disease was active. Material for sequencing was a population of CD138-negative cells sorted from bone marrow. The sequence derives from a donor at least 40 years old with multiple myeloma.

The CDR3 region is CSARVGTGYNEQFF. CDR3 in DNA: TGCAGTGCTAGAGTCGGGACAGGGTACAATGAGCAGTTCTTC. This rearrangement joins TRBV20-1 to TRBJ2-1; 9 positions match TRBD1. The CDR3 is 14 residues long. The ends lost 1 base at V and 4 bases at J; junction bases unmatched: 2. Looked up from germline, CDR1 is DFQATT and CDR2 is SNEGSKA (reference sequence).